This T cell receptor beta chain was profiled in a study of T cell responses to AZD1222 COVID-19 vaccine. This CDR3 has 12 residues. Germline CDR1 reads KGHSH; CDR2 reads LQKENI. V lost 3 bases, J lost 7 bases, and 2 bases stayed unmatched. TCRdb keeps only in-frame clones here, not all; method: immunoSEQ multiplex PCR. The repertoire holds about 180,000 clones, around nine tenths seen once, with 0.49% in the top ten. The sequence came from an adult in good health. The gene calls are TRBV18 and TRBJ1-1; 7 positions match TRBD1. Sequenced material: peripheral blood, taken on day 0 of AZD1222 vaccination. CDR3 region: CASSPRDSEAFF. CDR3 bases: TGTGCCAGCTCACCTAGGGACAGTGAAGCTTTCTTT.